This paragraph reports one TCR beta chain. These data come from a study of OX40 agonist ivuxolimab in advanced cancers. Clones were read by immunoSEQ multiplex PCR, and TCRdb kept only the in-frame ones, dropping some. The sample consists of fewer than 100,000 clones, 86% of them appearing once. Germline-derived CDR1 and CDR2 are LGHNA and YNFKEQ. The length of the CDR3 is 14 residues. Between the trimmed V and J ends, which lost 1 base and 5 bases, there was a span of 11 bases. The chain employs TRBV4-2 and TRBJ2-5; D may be TRBD2 (6 bases). The TCR was taken from an adult with an advanced solid tumor such as melanoma, head and neck, liver or kidney cancer. Sample: CD4+ or CD8+ T cells sorted from blood, taken in a trial of the OX40 agonist ivuxolimab. The CDR3 DNA follows: TGTGCCAGCAGCCAAGCGGCGGGGACGGAGACCCAGTACTTC. It yields the protein CASSQAAGTETQYF.